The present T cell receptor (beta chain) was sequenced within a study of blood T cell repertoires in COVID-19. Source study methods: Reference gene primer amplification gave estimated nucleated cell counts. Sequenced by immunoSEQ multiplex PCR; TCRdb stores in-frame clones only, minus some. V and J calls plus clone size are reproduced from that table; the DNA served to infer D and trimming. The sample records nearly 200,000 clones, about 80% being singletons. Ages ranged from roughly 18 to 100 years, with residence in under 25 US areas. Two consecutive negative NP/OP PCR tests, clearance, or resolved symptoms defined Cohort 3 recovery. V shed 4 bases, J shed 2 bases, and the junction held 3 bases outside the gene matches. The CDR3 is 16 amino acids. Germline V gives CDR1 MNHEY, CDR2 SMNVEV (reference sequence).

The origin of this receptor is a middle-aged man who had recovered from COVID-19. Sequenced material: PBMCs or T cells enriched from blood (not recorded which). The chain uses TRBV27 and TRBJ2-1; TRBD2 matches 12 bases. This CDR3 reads CASSSPSGGAYNEQFF. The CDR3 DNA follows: TGTGCCAGCAGTTCTCCTAGCGGGGGGGCCTACAATGAGCAGTTCTTC.